The present T cell receptor beta chain was sequenced within a study of cytomegalovirus exposure and HLA in healthy donors. The wider study: A prior analysis found about 120 million unique TCR beta sequences from around 200 million T cells. Early release data held about 85 million unique TCRs from HLA-typed donors. The study's findings and limits: Association of a missense DCLRE1C variant with TCR beta V- and J-gene trimming was reported in a later analysis. There were under 200 TCR beta chains listed as cytomegalovirus-associated.

Trimming shortened V by 6 bases and J by 2 bases, and 16 bases separated the two germline ends. Germline values: CDR1 MDHEN, CDR2 SYDVKM. CDR3 size: 15 residues. A multiplex PCR was run with 60 Vbeta primers and 13 Jbeta primers. Repertoires were generated with immunoSEQ multiplex PCR, while TCRdb's copy carries only in-frame clones and drops some. The top ten clones hold approximately 2.2% of a sample with some 150,000 clones, approximately 80% of them seen once. Points on this clone: Its matching antigen is unknown.

This chain connects TRBV28 to TRBJ1-1; D possibly corresponds to TRBD1 (6 bases). Sequencing input: PBMCs. This clonotype was obtained from a woman aged 45-65 years in good health and CMV-seronegative. In DNA, the CDR3 is TGTGCCAGCAGCTCATCCGGGACATTAAACACTGAAGCTTTCTTT. Translating gives CASSSSGTLNTEAFF.